The clone carrying this TCR beta chain has ten or more counts. What it recognizes is unknown. Amplification from RNA transcripts yielded the TCR beta CDR3 regions. An opening RT-PCR round employed HTBI primers and preceded a second-round multiplex PCR. TCRdb itself ran the multiplex PCR reads through MiXCR, one entry per CDR3 protein. This sample carries 300,000 or so distinct CDR3 sequences, roughly 15% of them seen once, and the ten largest clones take approximately 13%. The record originates from a study of Graves' ophthalmopathy and Graves' hyperthyroidism. CDR1 ENHRY and CDR2 SYGVKD come from the germline V gene. V was clipped by 10 bases and J by 4 bases; unmatched bases: 14. The CDR3 runs 16 residues. Study-level results: Blood contained most expanded thyroid clonotypes exceeding 0.001 frequency.

V usage is TRBV10-3 and J usage is TRBJ2-7, with 12 bases identical to TRBD2. The TCR comes from an adult man with Graves' ophthalmopathy. The sequencing sample was made of peripheral blood. DNA of the CDR3: TGTGCCACCGCGACTAGCGGGAGAGGGTCCGCATACGAGCAGTACTTC. It yields the protein CATATSGRGSAYEQYF.